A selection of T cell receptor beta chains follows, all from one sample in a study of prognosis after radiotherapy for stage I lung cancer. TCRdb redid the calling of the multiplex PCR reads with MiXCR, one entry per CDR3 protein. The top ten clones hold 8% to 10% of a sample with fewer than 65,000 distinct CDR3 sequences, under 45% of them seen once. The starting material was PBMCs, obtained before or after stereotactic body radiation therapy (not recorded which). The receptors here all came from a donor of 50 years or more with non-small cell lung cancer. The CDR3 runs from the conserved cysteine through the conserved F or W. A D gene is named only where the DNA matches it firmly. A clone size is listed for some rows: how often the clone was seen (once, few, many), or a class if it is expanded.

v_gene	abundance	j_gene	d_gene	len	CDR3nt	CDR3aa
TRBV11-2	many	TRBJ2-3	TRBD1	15	TGTGCCAGCAGCTACGGGACAGGGAGCACAGATACGCAGTATTTT	CASSYGTGSTDTQYF
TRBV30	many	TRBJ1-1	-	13	TGTGCCTGGAGGACAGGACTTAACACTGAAGCTTTCTTT	CAWRTGLNTEAFF
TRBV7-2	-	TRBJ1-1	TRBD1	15	TGTGCCAGCAGCTCACAGGGGGCAGATCGGACTGAAGCTTTCTTT	CASSSQGADRTEAFF
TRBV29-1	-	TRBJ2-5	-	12	TGCAGCGGCCGGGACTCCCAAGAGACCCAGTACTTC	CSGRDSQETQYF
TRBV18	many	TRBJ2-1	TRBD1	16	TGTGCCAGCTCACCAACCCCAGGGGGTGACTACAATGAGCAGTTCTTC	CASSPTPGGDYNEQFF
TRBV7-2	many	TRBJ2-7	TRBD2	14	TGTGCCAGCAGCTTCGGGGGGAGTTCCTACGAGCAGTACTTC	CASSFGGSSYEQYF
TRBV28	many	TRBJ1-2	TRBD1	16	TGTGCCAGCAGTCCTTCGGGGGGACAGCCGAACTATGGCTACACCTTC	CASSPSGGQPNYGYTF
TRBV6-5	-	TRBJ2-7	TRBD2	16	TGTGCCAGCAGTTACAATCTAGCGGTACTGTCCTACGAGCAGTACTTC	CASSYNLAVLSYEQYF
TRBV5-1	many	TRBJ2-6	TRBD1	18	TGCGCCAGCAGCGCTGGACAGGGGACCTTCTCTGGGGCCAACGTCCTGACTTTC	CASSAGQGTFSGANVLTF
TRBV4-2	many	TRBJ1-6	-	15	TGTGCCAGCAACCGGGATGAGGGAAATAATTCACCCCTCCACTTT	CASNRDEGNNSPLHF
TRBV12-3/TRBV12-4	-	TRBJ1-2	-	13	TGTGCCAGCAGTCTCGACGGTGGATATGGCTACACCTTC	CASSLDGGYGYTF
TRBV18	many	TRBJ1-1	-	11	TGTGCCAGCTCAGGACACACTGAAGCTTTCTTT	CASSGHTEAFF
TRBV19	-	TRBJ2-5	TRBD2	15	TGTGCCAGTAGTAGCTTTACTAGCGGTAGGTCGGCCCAGTACTTC	CASSSFTSGRSAQYF
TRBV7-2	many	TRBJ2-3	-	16	TGTGCCAGCAGTCGCCGATGGACCACTAAAGCAGATACGCAGTATTTT	CASSRRWTTKADTQYF
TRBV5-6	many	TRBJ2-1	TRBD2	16	TGTGCCAGCAGCTCATGGGCGGGAGGCTATTACAATGAGCAGTTCTTC	CASSSWAGGYYNEQFF
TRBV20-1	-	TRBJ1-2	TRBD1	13	TGCAGTGCTGGCACAGGGGGCCCCGTTGGCTACACCTTC	CSAGTGGPVGYTF
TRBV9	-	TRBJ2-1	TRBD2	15	TGTGCCAGCAGCTTCGGACTAGCGGATGACAATGAGCACTTCTTC	CASSFGLADDNEHFF
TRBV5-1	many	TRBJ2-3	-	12	TGCGCCAGCAGGAAGGAAATAGATACGCAGTATTTT	CASRKEIDTQYF
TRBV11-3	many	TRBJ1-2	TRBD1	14	TGTGCCAGCAGCTACAGGGGCGCTAACTATGGCTACACCTTC	CASSYRGANYGYTF
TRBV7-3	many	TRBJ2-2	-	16	TGTGCCAGCAGCCCAGGGTCGCGGGGGCGATCCGAGGAGCTGTTTTTT	CASSPGSRGRSEELFF
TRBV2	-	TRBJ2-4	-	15	TGTGCCAGCAGTGAAGGGCCTCAGTCCAAAAACATTCAGTACTTC	CASSEGPQSKNIQYF
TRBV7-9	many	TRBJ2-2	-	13	TGTGCCAGCAGCTTAGGGGTCAGGGGGGAGCTGTTTTTT	CASSLGVRGELFF
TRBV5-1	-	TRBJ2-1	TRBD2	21	TGCGCCAGCAGCTCGCCGACTAGCGGGACTGGGGCCGAAATCTCCTACAATGAGCATTTCTTC	CASSSPTSGTGAEISYNEHFF
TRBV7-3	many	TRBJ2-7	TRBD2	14	TGTGCCAGCAGCCCGACTAGCGGGAGTTTCGAGCAGTACTTC	CASSPTSGSFEQYF
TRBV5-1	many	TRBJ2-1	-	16	TGCGCCAGCAGCTTGGCCGGGTCCCCATCCTACAATGAGCAGTTCTTC	CASSLAGSPSYNEQFF
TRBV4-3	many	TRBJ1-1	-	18	TGCGCCAGCAGCCAAGACCCGGGGGTGGTGGGAATGGACACTGAAGCTTTCTTT	CASSQDPGVVGMDTEAFF
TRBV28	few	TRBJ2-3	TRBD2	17	TGTGCCAGCAGTACGGGCTGGAGGGCGGGAGGGGTTAATACGCAGTATTTT	CASSTGWRAGGVNTQYF
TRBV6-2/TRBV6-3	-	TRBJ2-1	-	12	TGTGCCAGCAGTGTGTACAGCAATGAGCAGTTCTTC	CASSVYSNEQFF
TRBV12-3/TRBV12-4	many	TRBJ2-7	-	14	TGTGCCAGCAGTTCCCGGGACCGAGAGGACGAGCAGTACTTC	CASSSRDREDEQYF
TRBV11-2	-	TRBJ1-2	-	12	TGTGCCAGCAGCTTGACAGCACATGGCTACACCTTC	CASSLTAHGYTF
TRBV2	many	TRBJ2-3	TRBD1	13	TGTGCCAGCACTTTCACAGGGGGTAATACGCAGTATTTT	CASTFTGGNTQYF
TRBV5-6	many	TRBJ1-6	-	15	TGTGCCAGCAGCTTACTTGCGGGGTCTAATTCACCCCTCCACTTT	CASSLLAGSNSPLHF
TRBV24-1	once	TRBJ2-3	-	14	TGTGCCACCAGTATACATGGTACGGCAGATACGCAGTATTTT	CATSIHGTADTQYF
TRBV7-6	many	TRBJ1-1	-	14	TGTGCCAGCAGCTTAGAGACAGCTAGCACTGAAGCTTTCTTT	CASSLETASTEAFF
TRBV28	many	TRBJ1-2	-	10	TGTGCCACCTATAACTATGGCTACACCTTC	CATYNYGYTF
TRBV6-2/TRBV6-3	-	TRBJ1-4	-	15	TGTGCCAGCCGAGAACACACGACAACTAATGAAAAACTGTTTTTT	CASREHTTTNEKLFF
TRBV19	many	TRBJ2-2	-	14	TGTGCCAGTACCCTCCGACTGAACACCGGGGAGCTGTTTTTT	CASTLRLNTGELFF
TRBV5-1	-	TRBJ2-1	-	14	TGCGCCAGCAGCTTGGTGTCCCCTGAGGATGAGCAGTTCTTC	CASSLVSPEDEQFF
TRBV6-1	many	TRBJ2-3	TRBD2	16	TGTGCCAGCATTGGGCTCGGGACTAGCGGCACAGATACGCAGTATTTT	CASIGLGTSGTDTQYF
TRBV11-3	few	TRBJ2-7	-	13	TGTGCCAGCAGCTTATCTGAGCGGGACGAGCAGTACTTC	CASSLSERDEQYF
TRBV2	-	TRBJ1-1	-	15	TGTGCCAGCATCAACGACATGGTGCTGAACACTGAAGCTTTCTTT	CASINDMVLNTEAFF
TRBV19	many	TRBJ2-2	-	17	TGTGCCAGTAGTAGGGCCCTCCGTAGGACGAACACCGGGGAGCTGTTTTTT	CASSRALRRTNTGELFF
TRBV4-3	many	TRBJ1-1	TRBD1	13	TGCGCCAGCAGGGACCAGACAGGGACCGAAGCTTTCTTT	CASRDQTGTEAFF
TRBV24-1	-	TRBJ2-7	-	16	TGTGCCACCAGTGATCTTGACATGTATCCCCGCTACGAGCAGTACTTC	CATSDLDMYPRYEQYF
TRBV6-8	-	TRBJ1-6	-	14	TGTGCCGCCTATCCCCCGTGGAGGCATTCACCCCTCCACTTT	CAAYPPWRHSPLHF
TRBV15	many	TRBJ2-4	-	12	TGTGCCCGGCCAGGGGCCAAAAACATTCAGTACTTC	CARPGAKNIQYF
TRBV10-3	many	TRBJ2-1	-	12	TGTGCCAGCGGCAGGGGCGTAGATGAGCAGTTCTTC	CASGRGVDEQFF
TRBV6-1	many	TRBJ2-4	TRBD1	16	TGTGCCAGCAGCCCCGGACAGGGGGGAGCCAAAAACATTCAGTACTTC	CASSPGQGGAKNIQYF
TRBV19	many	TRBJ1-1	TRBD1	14	TGTGCCAGTGGGGACAGATTCCTGAACACTGAAGCTTTCTTT	CASGDRFLNTEAFF
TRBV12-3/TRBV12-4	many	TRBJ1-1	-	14	TGTGCCAGCAAGACCGGACGCACGAACACTGAAGCTTTCTTT	CASKTGRTNTEAFF
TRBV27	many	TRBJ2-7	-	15	TGTGCCAGCAGTTTAAAGAATCCAGCGGAGTACGAGCAGTACTTC	CASSLKNPAEYEQYF
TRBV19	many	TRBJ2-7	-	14	TGTGCCAGTAGGGATGGAGGGAGTTCCTACGAGCAGTACTTC	CASRDGGSSYEQYF
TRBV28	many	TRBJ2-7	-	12	TGTGCCAGCAGCCCCGGACCCTACGAGCAGTACTTC	CASSPGPYEQYF
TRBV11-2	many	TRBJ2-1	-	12	TGTGCCAGCAGCCCCGAGACAGTCTGGCAGTTCTTC	CASSPETVWQFF
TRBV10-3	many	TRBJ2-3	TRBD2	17	TGTGCCATCAGTGCGGGAGGTAGCGGGAGATCCACAGATACGCAGTATTTT	CAISAGGSGRSTDTQYF
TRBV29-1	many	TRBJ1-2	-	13	TGCAGCGTTGATAAGGGAGGGAACTATGGCTACACCTTC	CSVDKGGNYGYTF